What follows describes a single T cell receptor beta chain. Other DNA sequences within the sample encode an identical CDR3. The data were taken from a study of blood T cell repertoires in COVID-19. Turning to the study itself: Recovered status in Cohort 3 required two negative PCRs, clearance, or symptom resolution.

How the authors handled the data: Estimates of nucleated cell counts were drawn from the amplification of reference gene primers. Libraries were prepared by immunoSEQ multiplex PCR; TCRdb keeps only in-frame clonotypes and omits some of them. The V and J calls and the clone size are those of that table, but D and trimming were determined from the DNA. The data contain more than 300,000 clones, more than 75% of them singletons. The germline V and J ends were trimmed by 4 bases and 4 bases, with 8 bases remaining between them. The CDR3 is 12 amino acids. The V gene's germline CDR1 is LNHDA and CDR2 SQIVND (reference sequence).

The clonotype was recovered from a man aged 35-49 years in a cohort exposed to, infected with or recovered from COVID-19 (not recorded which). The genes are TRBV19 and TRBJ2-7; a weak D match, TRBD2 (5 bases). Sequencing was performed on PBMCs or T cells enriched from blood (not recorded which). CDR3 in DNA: TGTGCCAGTAGTACGGGAAGTTACGAGCAGTACTTC. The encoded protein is CASSTGSYEQYF. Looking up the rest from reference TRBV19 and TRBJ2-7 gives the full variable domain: DGGITQSPKYLFRKEGQNVTLSCEQNLNHDAMYWYRQDPGQGLRLIYYSQIVNDFQKGDIAEGYSVSREKKESFPLTVTSAQKNPTAFYLCASSTGSYEQYFGPGTRLTVT.